This entry features one T cell receptor (beta chain) sequence. These data come from a study of blood T cell repertoires in COVID-19. Study in general: Some COVID-19 samples were acute and others convalescent; all came from the United States, Italy and Spain. Nucleic acid was either cDNA or gDNA, and it came from T cells, B-cell-depleted T cells, or PBMCs.

Sequenced by immunoSEQ multiplex PCR; TCRdb stores in-frame clones only, minus some. The data contain some 370,000 clones, more than 80% of them seen just once; the ten biggest clones take up approximately 1.2%. This CDR3 region has 15 residues. Germline CDR1 MNHEY, CDR2 SVGAGI. V was pared by 0 bases and J by 0 bases, with 6 bases between. Sequenced: peripheral blood. The TCR sequence derives from a man aged 40-49 years with acute or convalescent COVID-19. V usage is TRBV6-5 and J usage is TRBJ1-3; D might be TRBD1 (5 bases). The CDR3: CASSYSGDSGNTIYF. CDR3 coding DNA: TGTGCCAGCAGTTACTCAGGGGACTCTGGAAACACCATATATTTT.